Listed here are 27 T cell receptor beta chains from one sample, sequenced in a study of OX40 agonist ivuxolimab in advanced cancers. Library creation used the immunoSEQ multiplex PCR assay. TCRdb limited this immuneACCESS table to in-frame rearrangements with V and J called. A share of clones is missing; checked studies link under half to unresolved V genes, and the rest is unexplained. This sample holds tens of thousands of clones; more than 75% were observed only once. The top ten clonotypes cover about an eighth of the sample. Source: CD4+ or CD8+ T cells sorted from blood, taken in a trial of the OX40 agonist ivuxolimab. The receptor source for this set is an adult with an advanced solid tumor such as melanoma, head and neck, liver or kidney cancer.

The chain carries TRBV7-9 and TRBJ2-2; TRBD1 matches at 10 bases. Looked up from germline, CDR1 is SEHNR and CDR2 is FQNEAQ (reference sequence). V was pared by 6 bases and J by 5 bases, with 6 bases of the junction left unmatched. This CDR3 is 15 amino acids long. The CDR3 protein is CASRPGTGVTGELFF. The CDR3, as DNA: TGTGCCAGCAGACCCGGGACAGGGGTGACCGGGGAGCTGTTTTTT.

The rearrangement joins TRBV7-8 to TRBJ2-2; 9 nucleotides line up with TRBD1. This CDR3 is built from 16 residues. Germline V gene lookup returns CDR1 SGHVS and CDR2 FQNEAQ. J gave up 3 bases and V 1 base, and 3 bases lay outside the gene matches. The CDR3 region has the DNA TGTGCCAGCAGCTTAGGGGGGACAGGGTACACCGGGGAGCTGTTTTTT. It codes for CASSLGGTGYTGELFF.

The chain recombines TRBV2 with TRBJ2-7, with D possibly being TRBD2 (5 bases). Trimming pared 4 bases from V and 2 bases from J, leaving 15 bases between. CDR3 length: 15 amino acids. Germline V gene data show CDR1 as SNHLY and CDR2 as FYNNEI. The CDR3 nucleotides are TGTGCCAGCAGTGGGCCCGGAGGACGGACCTACGAGCAGTACTTC. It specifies CASSGPGGRTYEQYF.

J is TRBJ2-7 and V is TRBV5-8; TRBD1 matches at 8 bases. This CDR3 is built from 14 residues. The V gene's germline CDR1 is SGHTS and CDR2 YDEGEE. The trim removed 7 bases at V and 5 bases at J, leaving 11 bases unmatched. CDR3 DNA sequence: TGTGCCAGCTCTTACGGACAGGGAGGCGACGAGCAGTACTTC. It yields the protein CASSYGQGGDEQYF.

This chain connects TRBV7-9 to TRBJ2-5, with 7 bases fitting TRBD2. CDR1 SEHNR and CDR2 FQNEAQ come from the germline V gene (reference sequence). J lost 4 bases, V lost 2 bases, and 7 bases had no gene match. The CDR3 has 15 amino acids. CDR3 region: CASSLPVGGTETQYF. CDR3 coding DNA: TGTGCCAGCAGCTTACCGGTGGGGGGGACAGAGACCCAGTACTTC.

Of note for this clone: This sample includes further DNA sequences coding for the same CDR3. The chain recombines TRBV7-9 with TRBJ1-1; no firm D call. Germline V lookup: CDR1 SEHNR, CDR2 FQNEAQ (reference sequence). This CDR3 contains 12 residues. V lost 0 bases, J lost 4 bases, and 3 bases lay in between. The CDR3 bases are TGTGCCAGCAGCTTAGCCGGCACTGAAGCTTTCTTT. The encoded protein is CASSLAGTEAFF.

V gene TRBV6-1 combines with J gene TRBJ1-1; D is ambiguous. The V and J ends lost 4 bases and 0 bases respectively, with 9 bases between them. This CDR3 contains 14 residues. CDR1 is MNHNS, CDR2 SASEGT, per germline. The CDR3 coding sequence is TGTGCCAGCAGTGTTGGCGGTTTGAACACTGAAGCTTTCTTT. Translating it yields CASSVGGLNTEAFF.

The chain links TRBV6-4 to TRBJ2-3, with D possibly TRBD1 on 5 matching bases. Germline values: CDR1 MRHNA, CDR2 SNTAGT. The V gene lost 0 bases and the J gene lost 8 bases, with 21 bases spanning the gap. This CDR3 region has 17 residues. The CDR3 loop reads CASSDSSGGARRGTQYF. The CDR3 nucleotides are TGTGCCAGCAGTGACTCGTCCGGTGGGGCCCGAAGGGGTACGCAGTATTTT.

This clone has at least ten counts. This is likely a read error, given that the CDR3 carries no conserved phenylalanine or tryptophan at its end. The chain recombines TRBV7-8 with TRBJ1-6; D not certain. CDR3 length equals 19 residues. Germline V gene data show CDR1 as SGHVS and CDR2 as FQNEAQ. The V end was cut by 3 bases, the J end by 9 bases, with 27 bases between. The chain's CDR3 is CASSFRSGFRGEVGSPLHL. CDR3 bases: TGTGCCAGCAGCTTCCGGTCTGGGTTTCGTGGCGAGGTGGGTTCACCCCTCCACCTT.

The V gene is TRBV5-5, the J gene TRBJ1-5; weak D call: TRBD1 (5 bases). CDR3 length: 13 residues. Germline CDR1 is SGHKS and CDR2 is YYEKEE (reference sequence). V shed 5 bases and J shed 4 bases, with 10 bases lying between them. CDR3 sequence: CASRGSGNQPQHF. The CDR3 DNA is TGTGCCAGCAGGGGATCAGGGAATCAGCCCCAGCATTTT.

The CDR3 reads CASCLGQGSSYEQYF. CDR3 sequence (DNA): TGTGCCAGCTGCTTAGGGCAGGGCAGCTCCTACGAGCAGTACTTC. The J gene is TRBJ2-5, the V gene TRBV2, with D possibly TRBD1 on 5 matching bases. The assigned J gene may be wrong: the sequence end matches TRBJ2-7 better. This CDR3 contains 15 residues. Per germline, CDR1 SNHLY and CDR2 FYNNEI.

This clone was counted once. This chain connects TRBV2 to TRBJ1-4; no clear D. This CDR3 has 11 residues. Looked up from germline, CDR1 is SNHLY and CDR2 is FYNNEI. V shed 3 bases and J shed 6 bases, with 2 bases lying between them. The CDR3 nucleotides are TGTGCCAGCAGTGAGGATGAAAAACTGTTTTTT. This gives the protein CASSEDEKLFF. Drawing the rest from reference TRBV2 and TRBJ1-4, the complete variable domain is EPEVTQTPSHQVTQMGQEVILRCVPISNHLYFYWYRQILGQKVEFLVSFYNNEISEKSEIFDDQFSVERPDGSNFTLKIRSTKLEDSAMYFCASSEDEKLFFGSGTQLSVL.

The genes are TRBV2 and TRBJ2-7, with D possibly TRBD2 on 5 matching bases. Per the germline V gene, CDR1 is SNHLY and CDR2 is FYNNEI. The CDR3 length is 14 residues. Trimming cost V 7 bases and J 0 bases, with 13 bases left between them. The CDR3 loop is CASMNGKISYEQYF. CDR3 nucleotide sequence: TGTGCCAGCATGAACGGGAAAATCTCCTACGAGCAGTACTTC.

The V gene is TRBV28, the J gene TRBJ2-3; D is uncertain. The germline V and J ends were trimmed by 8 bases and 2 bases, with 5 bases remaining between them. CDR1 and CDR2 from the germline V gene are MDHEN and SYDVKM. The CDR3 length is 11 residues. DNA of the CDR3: TGTGCCAGCGCCTCCACAGATACGCAGTATTTT. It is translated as CASASTDTQYF.

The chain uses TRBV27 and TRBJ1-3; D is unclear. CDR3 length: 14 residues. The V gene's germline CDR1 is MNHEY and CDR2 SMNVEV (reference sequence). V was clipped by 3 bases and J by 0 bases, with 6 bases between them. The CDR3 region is CASSLWPSGNTIYF. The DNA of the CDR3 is TGTGCCAGCAGTTTGTGGCCCTCTGGAAACACCATATATTTT.

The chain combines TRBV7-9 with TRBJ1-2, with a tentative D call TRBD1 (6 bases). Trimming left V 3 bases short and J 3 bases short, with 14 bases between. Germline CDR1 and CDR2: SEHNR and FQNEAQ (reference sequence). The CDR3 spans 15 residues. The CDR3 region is CASSFSNRDHYGYTF. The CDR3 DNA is TGTGCCAGCAGCTTCAGCAACAGGGACCACTATGGCTACACCTTC.

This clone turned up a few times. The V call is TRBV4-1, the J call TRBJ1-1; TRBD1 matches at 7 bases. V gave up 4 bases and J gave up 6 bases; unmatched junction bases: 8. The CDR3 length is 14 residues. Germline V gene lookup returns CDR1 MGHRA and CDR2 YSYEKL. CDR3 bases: TGCGCCAGCAGCCTCTTCGGACAGGACCCTGAAGCTTTCTTT. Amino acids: CASSLFGQDPEAFF.

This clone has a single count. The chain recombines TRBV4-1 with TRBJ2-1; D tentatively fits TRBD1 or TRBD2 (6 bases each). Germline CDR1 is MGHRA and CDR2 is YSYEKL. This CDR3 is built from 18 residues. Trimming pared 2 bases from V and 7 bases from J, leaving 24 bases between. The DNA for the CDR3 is TGCGCCAGCAGCCAATATTACATGAGGGGGGCTCCGGGAAATGAGCAGTTCTTC. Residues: CASSQYYMRGAPGNEQFF.

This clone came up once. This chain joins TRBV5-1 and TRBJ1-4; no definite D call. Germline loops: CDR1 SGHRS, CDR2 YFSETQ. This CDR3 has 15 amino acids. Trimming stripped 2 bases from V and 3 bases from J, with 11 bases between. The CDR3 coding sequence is TGCGCCAGCAGCTTTGACGGGGTGGCTAATGAAAAACTGTTTTTT. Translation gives CASSFDGVANEKLFF.

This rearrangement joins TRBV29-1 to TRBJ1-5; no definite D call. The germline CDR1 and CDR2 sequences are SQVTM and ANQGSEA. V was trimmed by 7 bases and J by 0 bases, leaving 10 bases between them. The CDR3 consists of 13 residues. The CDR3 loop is CSAIFYSNQPQHF. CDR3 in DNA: TGCAGCGCAATCTTCTATAGCAATCAGCCCCAGCATTTT.

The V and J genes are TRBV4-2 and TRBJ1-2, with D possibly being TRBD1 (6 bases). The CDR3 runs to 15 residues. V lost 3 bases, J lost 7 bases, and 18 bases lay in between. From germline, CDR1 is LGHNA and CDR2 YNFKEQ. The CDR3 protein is CASSQRDTFYGGYTF. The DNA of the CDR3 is TGTGCCAGCAGCCAGCGGGACACCTTCTACGGTGGCTACACCTTC.

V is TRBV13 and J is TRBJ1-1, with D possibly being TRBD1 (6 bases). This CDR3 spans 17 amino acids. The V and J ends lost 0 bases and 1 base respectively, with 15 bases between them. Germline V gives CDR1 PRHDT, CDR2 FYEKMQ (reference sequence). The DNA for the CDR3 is TGTGCCAGCAGCTTAGGACAGGGTCATAACTCGAACACTGAAGCTTTCTTT. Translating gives CASSLGQGHNSNTEAFF.

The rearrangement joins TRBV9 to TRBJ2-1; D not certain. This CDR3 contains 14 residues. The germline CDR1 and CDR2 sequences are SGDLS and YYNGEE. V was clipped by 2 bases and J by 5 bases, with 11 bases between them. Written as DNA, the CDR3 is TGTGCCAGCAGCGTTTCGCCGGCAGACAATGAGCAGTTCTTC. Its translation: CASSVSPADNEQFF. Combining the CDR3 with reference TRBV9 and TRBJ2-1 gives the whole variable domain DSGVTQTPKHLITATGQRVTLRCSPRSGDLSVYWYQQSLDQGLQFLIQYYNGEERAKGNILERFSAQQFPDLHSELNLSSLELGDSALYFCASSVSPADNEQFFGPGTRLTVL.

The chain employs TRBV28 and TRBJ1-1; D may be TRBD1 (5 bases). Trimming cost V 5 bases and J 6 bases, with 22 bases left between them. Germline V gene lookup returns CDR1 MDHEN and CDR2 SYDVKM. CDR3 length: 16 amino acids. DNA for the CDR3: TGTGCCAGCAGTCGGTCGAGTGGGCAGGGTCCCCCTGAAGCTTTCTTT. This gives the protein CASSRSSGQGPPEAFF.

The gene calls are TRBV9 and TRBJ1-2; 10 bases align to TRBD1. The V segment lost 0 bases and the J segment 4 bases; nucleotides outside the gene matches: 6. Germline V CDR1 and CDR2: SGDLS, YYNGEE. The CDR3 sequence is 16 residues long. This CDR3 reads CASSVERDRGLYGYTF. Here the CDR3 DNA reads TGTGCCAGCAGCGTAGAGCGGGACAGGGGCCTCTATGGCTACACCTTC.

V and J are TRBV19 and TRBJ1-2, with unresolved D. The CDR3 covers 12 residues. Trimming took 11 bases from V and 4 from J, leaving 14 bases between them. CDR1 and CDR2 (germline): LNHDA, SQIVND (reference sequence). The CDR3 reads CAGSDPVYGYTF. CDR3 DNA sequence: TGTGCCGGCTCCGACCCAGTCTATGGCTACACCTTC.

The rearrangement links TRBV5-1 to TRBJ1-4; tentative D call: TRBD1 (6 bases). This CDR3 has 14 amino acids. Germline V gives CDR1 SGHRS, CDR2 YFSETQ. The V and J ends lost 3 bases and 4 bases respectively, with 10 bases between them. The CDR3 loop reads CASSYTGINEKLFF. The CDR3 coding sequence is TGCGCCAGCAGCTACACAGGGATTAATGAAAAACTGTTTTTT.